This TCR beta chain came from a study of blood T cell repertoires in COVID-19. Study as a whole: Nucleic acid was either cDNA or gDNA, and it came from T cells, B-cell-depleted T cells, or PBMCs.

TCRdb's table, derived via immunoSEQ multiplex PCR, lists solely in-frame clones and lacks some. The sample has almost 250,000 clones, roughly 85% seen once. The receptor comes from a woman between 50 and 59 years old with acute COVID-19. The specimen was PBMCs or T cells enriched from blood (not recorded which).

CDR3 protein: CASRGSATNEKLFF. Written as DNA, the CDR3 is TGCGCCAGCAGAGGGAGTGCAACTAATGAAAAACTGTTTTTT. This sequence joins TRBV5-1 and TRBJ1-4, with D hard to call. The CDR3 is 14 residues long. V lost 5 bases to trimming and J lost 0 bases, with 8 bases between them. Per germline, CDR1 SGHRS and CDR2 YFSETQ. The full variable domain, its missing parts supplied by reference TRBV5-1 and TRBJ1-4, is KAGVTQTPRYLIKTRGQQVTLSCSPISGHRSVSWYQQTPGQGLQFLFEYFSETQRNKGNFPGRFSGRQFSNSRSEMNVSTLELGDSALYLCASRGSATNEKLFFGSGTQLSVL.